This T cell receptor (beta chain) comes out of a study of OX40 agonist ivuxolimab in advanced cancers. The overall study: Age averaged 60 years (range about 20 to 80), and roughly 80% were male.

The method was immunoSEQ multiplex PCR; TCRdb's version includes in-frame clones alone and lacks a portion of them. The sample consists of approximately 77,000 clones, approximately 90% of them appearing once. Overall study findings and caveats: Expanded peripheral T-cell antigen specificity went undetermined. Patients with a partial response at 0.1-3.0 mg/kg had among the lowest clonal expansion.

With autoimmune disease history or systemic immunosuppression, patients were excluded. With regard to this clone: The antigen is not known.

This receptor was taken from an adult with an advanced solid tumor such as melanoma, head and neck, liver or kidney cancer. The starting material was CD4+ or CD8+ T cells sorted from blood, obtained in a trial of the OX40 agonist ivuxolimab.

The CDR3 coding sequence is TGTGCTAGTGGTTTGGACAGAAATCAGCCCCAGCATTTT. This translates into CASGLDRNQPQHF. This sequence joins TRBV12-5 and TRBJ1-5; D remains unclear. This CDR3 region has 13 residues. The germline gives CDR1 LGHNT, CDR2 FRNRAP. Trimming stripped 1 base from V and 4 bases from J, with 5 bases between.